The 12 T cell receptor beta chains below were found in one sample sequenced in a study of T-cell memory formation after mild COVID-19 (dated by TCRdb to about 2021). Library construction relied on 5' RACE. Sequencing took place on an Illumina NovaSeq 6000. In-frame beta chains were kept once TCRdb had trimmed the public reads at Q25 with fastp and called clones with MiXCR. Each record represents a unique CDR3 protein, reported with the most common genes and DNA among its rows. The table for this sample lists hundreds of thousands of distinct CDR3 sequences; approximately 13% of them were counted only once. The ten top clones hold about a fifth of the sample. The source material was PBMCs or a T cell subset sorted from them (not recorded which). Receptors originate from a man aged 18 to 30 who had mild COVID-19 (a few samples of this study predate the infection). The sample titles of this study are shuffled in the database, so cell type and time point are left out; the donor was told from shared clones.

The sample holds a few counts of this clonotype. The CDR3 coding sequence is TGTGCCAGCAGCTTGCTCGACAGGTACTACACAGATACGCAGTATTTT. This translates into CASSLLDRYYTDTQYF. The rearrangement joins TRBV5-5 to TRBJ2-3; D perhaps matches TRBD1 (6 bases). Germline assignment: CDR1 SGHKS and CDR2 YYEKEE (reference sequence). This CDR3 comprises 16 residues. Deletions cut 1 base from V and 2 bases from J, with 14 bases between.

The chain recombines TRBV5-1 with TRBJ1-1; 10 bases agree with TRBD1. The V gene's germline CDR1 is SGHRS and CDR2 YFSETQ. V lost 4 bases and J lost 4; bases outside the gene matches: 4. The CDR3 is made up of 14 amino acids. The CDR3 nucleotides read TGCGCCAGCAGCGCGGGACAGGGGAGCACTGAAGCTTTCTTT. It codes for CASSAGQGSTEAFF.

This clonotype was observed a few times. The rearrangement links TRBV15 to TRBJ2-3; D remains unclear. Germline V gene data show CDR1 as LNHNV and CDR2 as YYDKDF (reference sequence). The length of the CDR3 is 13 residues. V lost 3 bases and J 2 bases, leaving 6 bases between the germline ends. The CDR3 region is CATSRTATDTQYF. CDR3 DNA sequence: TGTGCCACCAGCAGGACTGCCACAGATACGCAGTATTTT. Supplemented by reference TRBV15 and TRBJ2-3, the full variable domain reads DAMVIQNPRYQVTQFGKPVTLSCSQTLNHNVMYWYQQKSSQAPKLLFHYYDKDFNNEADTPDNFQSRRPNTSFCFLDIRSPGLGDTAMYLCATSRTATDTQYFGPGTRLTVL.

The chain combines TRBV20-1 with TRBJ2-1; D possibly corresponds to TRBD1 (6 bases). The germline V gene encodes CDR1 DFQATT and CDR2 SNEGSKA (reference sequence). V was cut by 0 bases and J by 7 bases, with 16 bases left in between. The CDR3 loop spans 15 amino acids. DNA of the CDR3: TGCAGTGCTAGAGAGGGGGCAAGTGGTCCTAATGAGCAGTTCTTC. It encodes CSAREGASGPNEQFF.

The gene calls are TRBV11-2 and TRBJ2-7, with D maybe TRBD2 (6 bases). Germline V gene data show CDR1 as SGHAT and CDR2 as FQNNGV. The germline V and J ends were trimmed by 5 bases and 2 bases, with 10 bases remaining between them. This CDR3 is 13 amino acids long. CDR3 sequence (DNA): TGTGCCAGCAGCATCGGACTAACCTACGAGCAGTACGTC. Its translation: CASSIGLTYEQYV.

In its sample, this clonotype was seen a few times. The CDR3 DNA follows: TGCAGCGTAGCTCCGGGCGCTTTTCCCCACTACGAGCAGTACTTC. Its translation: CSVAPGAFPHYEQYF. The V gene is TRBV29-1, the J gene TRBJ2-7, with D unresolved. The V and J ends lost 6 bases and 3 bases respectively, with 21 bases between them. The CDR3 totals 15 residues. Germline lookup yields CDR1 SQVTM and CDR2 ANQGSEA.

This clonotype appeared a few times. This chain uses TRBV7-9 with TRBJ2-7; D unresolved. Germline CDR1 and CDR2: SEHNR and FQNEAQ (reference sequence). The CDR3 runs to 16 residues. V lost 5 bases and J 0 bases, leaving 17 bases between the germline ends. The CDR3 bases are TGTGCCAGCAGCCCAATGGCCGCCGGAACCTCCTACGAGCAGTACGTC. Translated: CASSPMAAGTSYEQYV.

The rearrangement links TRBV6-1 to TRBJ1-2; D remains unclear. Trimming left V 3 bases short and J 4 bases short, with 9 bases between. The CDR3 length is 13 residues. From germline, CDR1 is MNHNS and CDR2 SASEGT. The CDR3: CASSEGIIYGYTF. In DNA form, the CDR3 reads TGTGCCAGCAGTGAGGGCATAATCTATGGCTACACCTTC.

CDR3 protein: CASSSGRWGYTF. CDR3 coding DNA: TGTGCCAGCAGCTCAGGCCGCTGGGGCTACACCTTC. This chain uses TRBV5-6 with TRBJ1-2; D unclear. Between the trimmed V and J ends, which lost 3 bases and 8 bases, there was a span of 11 bases. Germline CDR1 SGHDT, CDR2 YYEEEE. This CDR3 contains 12 residues.

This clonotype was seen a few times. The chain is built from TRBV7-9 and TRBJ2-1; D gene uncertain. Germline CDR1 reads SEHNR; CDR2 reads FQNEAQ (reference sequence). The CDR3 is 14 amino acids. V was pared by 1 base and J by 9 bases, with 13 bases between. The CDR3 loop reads CASSLVLPQSEQFF. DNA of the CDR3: TGTGCCAGCAGCTTAGTACTCCCACAGTCTGAGCAGTTCTTC.

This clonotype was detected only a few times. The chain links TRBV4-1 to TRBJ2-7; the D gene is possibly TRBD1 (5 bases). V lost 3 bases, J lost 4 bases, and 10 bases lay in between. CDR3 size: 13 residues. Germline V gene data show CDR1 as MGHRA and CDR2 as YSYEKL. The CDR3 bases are TGCGCCAGCAGCCATGCCCAGGGTTACGAGCAGTACTTC. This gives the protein CASSHAQGYEQYF.

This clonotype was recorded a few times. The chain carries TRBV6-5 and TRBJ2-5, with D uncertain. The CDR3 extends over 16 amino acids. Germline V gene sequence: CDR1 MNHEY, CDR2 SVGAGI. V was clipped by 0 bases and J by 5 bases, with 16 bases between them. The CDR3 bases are TGTGCCAGCAGTTACTCGATACTGGGTAGTTGGGAGACCCAGTACTTC. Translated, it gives CASSYSILGSWETQYF.